The 29 T cell receptor beta chains reported below all come from one sample, sequenced in a study of T cells after yellow fever vaccination (dated by TCRdb to the late 2010s). The library was generated by 5' RACE. The instrument was an Illumina NovaSeq 6000. TCRdb handled the public reads itself, with Q25 trimming in fastp and clone calling in MiXCR, and kept productive beta chains. One record per CDR3 amino acid sequence lists the most common genes and DNA. This sample is represented by roughly 350,000 distinct CDR3 sequences; about 4% of them were singletons. Around 23% of the sample belongs to the ten largest clones. The treatment or condition label for this specimen denotes: live attenuated yellow fever vaccine strain. The sample here was PBMCs, taken 5 days after the yellow fever booster vaccination. Receptors originate from a man younger than 35 who received the YFV17D yellow fever vaccine.

This clonotype came up a few times. This sequence joins TRBV6-1 and TRBJ2-3; 7 nucleotides agree with TRBD1. This CDR3 comprises 14 residues. V shed 2 bases, J shed 6 bases, and the junction held 5 bases outside the gene matches. The germline CDR1 and CDR2 sequences are MNHNS and SASEGT. CDR3 protein: CASSELQGSDTQYF. DNA for the CDR3: TGTGCCAGCAGTGAATTACAGGGGTCGGATACGCAGTATTTT.

This clonotype was seen more than once but under ten times. V is TRBV4-1 and J is TRBJ1-1, with D maybe TRBD1 (6 bases). The CDR3 covers 16 residues. CDR1 and CDR2 (germline): MGHRA, YSYEKL. V shed 4 bases and J shed 4 bases, with 19 bases lying between them. This CDR3 is CASSPRHGGASTEAFF. CDR3 DNA sequence: TGCGCCAGCAGCCCACGACATGGGGGCGCCAGCACTGAAGCTTTCTTT.

There are a few counts of this clonotype. The chain is built from TRBV18 and TRBJ1-6; D is undetermined. The CDR3 has 14 amino acids. From germline, CDR1 is KGHSH and CDR2 LQKENI. The ends were cut back, 3 bases at V and 7 bases at J, with 10 bases in the middle. CDR3 residues: CASSPIQSNSPLHF. For the CDR3, the DNA is TGTGCCAGCTCACCGATACAGTCCAATTCACCCCTCCACTTT.

This clonotype was counted only a few times. The chain carries TRBV5-1 and TRBJ1-1; 7 nucleotides align to TRBD1. This CDR3 region has 15 residues. Trimming took 3 bases from V and 0 from J; bases not matched to a gene: 5. CDR1 and CDR2 from the germline V gene are SGHRS and YFSETQ. CDR3: CASSWGQFMNTEAFF. The CDR3 nucleotides read TGCGCCAGCAGCTGGGGACAGTTTATGAACACTGAAGCTTTCTTT.

This clonotype occurred many times. The chain is built from TRBV5-1 and TRBJ2-5; D may be TRBD1 (5 bases). Germline V gene sequence: CDR1 SGHRS, CDR2 YFSETQ. CDR3 length equals 17 residues. Trimming cost V 0 bases and J 1 base, with 16 bases left between them. CDR3 DNA sequence: TGCGCCAGCAGCTTGGATGCGGCAGGGCTCCTCCAAGAGACCCAGTACTTC. Protein product: CASSLDAAGLLQETQYF.

This rearrangement joins TRBV6-5 to TRBJ1-4; 9 bases fit TRBD1. The trim removed 4 bases at V and 6 bases at J, leaving 3 bases unmatched. This CDR3 is 14 amino acids long. Germline CDR1 is MNHEY and CDR2 is SVGAGI. The CDR3 sequence: CASSWTGEDEKLFF. Written as DNA, the CDR3 is TGTGCCAGCAGTTGGACAGGGGAGGATGAAAAACTGTTTTTT.

The table lists this clonotype with a few counts. This chain links TRBV5-6 with TRBJ1-6, with 7 bases that match TRBD1. There are 16 residues in the CDR3. The V segment lost 4 bases and the J segment 7 bases; nucleotides outside the gene matches: 11. The germline gives CDR1 SGHDT, CDR2 YYEEEE. The CDR3 is CASSRAGTVTNSPLHF. DNA of the CDR3: TGTGCCAGCAGCCGTGCGGGGACAGTGACAAATTCACCCCTCCACTTT.

This clonotype was found a few times. The chain joins TRBV2 to TRBJ2-5; D may be TRBD1 (5 bases). This CDR3 region has 12 residues. V was trimmed by 7 bases and J by 4 bases, leaving 10 bases between them. Looked up from germline, CDR1 is SNHLY and CDR2 is FYNNEI. CDR3 amino acids: CASTTTGETQYF. The CDR3 nucleotides are TGTGCCAGCACCACAACAGGAGAGACCCAGTACTTC.

This clonotype was counted at least ten times. The chain is built from TRBV7-6 and TRBJ2-5; 10 positions agree with TRBD2. This CDR3 contains 16 residues. The germline CDR1 and CDR2 sequences are SGHVS and FNYEAQ. After removal of 5 bases from V and 4 bases from J, the junction contained 10 bases not matched to a gene. The chain's CDR3 is CASSPNLAGARETQYF. In DNA form, the CDR3 reads TGTGCCAGCAGCCCCAACCTAGCGGGGGCCCGAGAGACCCAGTACTTC.

This clonotype was found many times. The chain joins TRBV20-1 to TRBJ2-7; D is perhaps TRBD2 (6 bases). The CDR3 is 15 amino acids. The germline CDR1 and CDR2 sequences are DFQATT and SNEGSKA (reference sequence). The germline V and J ends were trimmed by 3 bases and 4 bases, with 19 bases remaining between them. The CDR3 region is CSASSPASGRYEQYF. For the CDR3, the DNA is TGCAGTGCTAGCTCCCCGGCCAGCGGGCGGTACGAGCAGTACTTC.

Ten or more counts support this clonotype. This chain links TRBV12-3 or TRBV12-4 with TRBJ2-5; possibly TRBD1 or TRBD2 for D (6 bases each). The CDR3 runs to 14 residues. The ends were cut back, 3 bases at V and 5 bases at J, with 13 bases in the middle. The CDR3 DNA sequence: TGTGCCAGCAGTTTTGGTTACGGGGGCGAGACCCAGTACTTC. Amino acids: CASSFGYGGETQYF.

In this sample, this clonotype turned up a few times. The V and J genes are TRBV29-1 and TRBJ2-1; 10 positions match TRBD2. There are 14 residues in the CDR3. V lost 5 bases, J lost 5 bases, and 6 bases stayed unmatched. Germline values: CDR1 SQVTM, CDR2 ANQGSEA. In DNA form, the CDR3 reads TGCAGCGTTCGAACTAGCGGGGCACACAATGAGCAGTTCTTC. It codes for CSVRTSGAHNEQFF.

The sample holds many counts of this clonotype. This chain uses TRBV7-2 with TRBJ2-2, with D hard to call. The ends were cut back, 2 bases at V and 2 bases at J, with 6 bases in the middle. CDR3 length: 14 residues. Germline CDR1 reads SGHTA; CDR2 reads FQGNSA. DNA for the CDR3: TGTGCCAGCAGCTTAAACCGTAACACCGGGGAGCTGTTTTTT. Translated: CASSLNRNTGELFF.

Ten or more counts support this clonotype. The chain is built from TRBV18 and TRBJ2-7, with D uncertain. CDR3 size: 15 residues. With 0 bases removed from V and 5 bases from J, the gap between germline ends came to 14 bases. Germline V lookup: CDR1 KGHSH, CDR2 LQKENI. CDR3 in amino acids: CASSPPTQDPHEQYF. The CDR3 DNA follows: TGTGCCAGCTCACCACCGACGCAGGATCCCCACGAGCAGTACTTC.

The sample holds a few counts of this clonotype. The chain joins TRBV28 to TRBJ1-2, with D perhaps TRBD1 (6 bases). The CDR3 sequence is 12 residues long. Trimming shortened V by 7 bases and J by 7 bases, and 13 bases separated the two germline ends. Looked up from germline, CDR1 is MDHEN and CDR2 is SYDVKM. The CDR3 spells CASTGQTFGYTF. As DNA, the CDR3 is TGTGCCAGCACCGGACAGACGTTTGGCTACACCTTC.

This clonotype showed up just a few times. This chain connects TRBV9 to TRBJ1-1; 8 nucleotides match TRBD1. CDR1 and CDR2 (germline): SGDLS, YYNGEE. This CDR3 contains 15 residues. V lost 1 base and J lost 4; bases outside the gene matches: 6. CDR3 nucleotides: TGTGCCAGCAGCGTATCGGACAGGGCAAGCACTGAAGCTTTCTTT. Translating gives CASSVSDRASTEAFF. The full variable domain, with the rest looked up from reference TRBV9 and TRBJ1-1, is DSGVTQTPKHLITATGQRVTLRCSPRSGDLSVYWYQQSLDQGLQFLIQYYNGEERAKGNILERFSAQQFPDLHSELNLSSLELGDSALYFCASSVSDRASTEAFFGQGTRLTVV.

This clonotype has just a few counts. The chain combines TRBV2 with TRBJ2-1; 10 bases fit TRBD2. After removal of 8 bases from V and 7 bases from J, the junction contained 14 bases not matched to a gene. CDR3 length equals 16 residues. Germline V gene data show CDR1 as SNHLY and CDR2 as FYNNEI. The CDR3 loop is CASAGASGGSRNEQFF. CDR3 DNA: TGTGCCAGCGCCGGGGCTAGCGGGGGAAGTCGTAATGAGCAGTTCTTC.

This clonotype was seen a handful of times. The V and J genes are TRBV29-1 and TRBJ2-1, with TRBD2 identical over 9 bases. Germline lookup yields CDR1 SQVTM and CDR2 ANQGSEA. Germline trimming cut 4 bases from V and 7 bases from J; bases unmatched to any gene: 5. CDR3 length equals 13 residues. CDR3 bases: TGCAGCGTTGGGCGGGGGGGCCGAAATGAGCAGTTCTTC. This codes for CSVGRGGRNEQFF.

Only a few counts were recorded for this clonotype. A much more abundant neighbour one base away suggests this may be a read error. The V gene is TRBV4-3, the J gene TRBJ2-5, with 9 bases identical to TRBD2. Trimming removed 0 bases from V and 6 bases from J; junction bases left unmatched: 11. The CDR3 contains 17 residues. Germline V gene lookup returns CDR1 LGHNA and CDR2 YSLEER. The CDR3 nucleotides are TGCGCCAGCAGCCAAGATGGCCTAGCGGGGAATGTACAGACCCAGTACTTC. Protein product: CASSQDGLAGNVQTQYF.

This clonotype was seen ten or more times. The chain joins TRBV5-5 to TRBJ1-5; TRBD1 aligns across 10 bases. This CDR3 is 16 amino acids long. V was pared by 4 bases and J by 4 bases, with 8 bases of the junction left unmatched. Germline V gives CDR1 SGHKS, CDR2 YYEKEE (reference sequence). CDR3 DNA: TGTGCCAGCAGCGCACTGACAGGGGGCGCGAATCAGCCCCAGCATTTT. Translated: CASSALTGGANQPQHF.

The table lists this clonotype with a few counts. The V call is TRBV7-9, the J call TRBJ1-2; D not certain. Trimming cost V 0 bases and J 2 bases, with 7 bases left between them. Germline assignment: CDR1 SEHNR and CDR2 FQNEAQ (reference sequence). CDR3 length: 14 residues. For the CDR3, the DNA is TGTGCCAGCAGCTTAGCACCCCAAAACTATGGCTACACCTTC. Translation gives CASSLAPQNYGYTF.

This clonotype has only a few counts. The chain has TRBV10-3 and TRBJ1-2; D gene uncertain. Germline V CDR1 and CDR2: ENHRY, SYGVKD. The CDR3 consists of 15 residues. Between the trimmed V and J ends, which lost 7 bases and 4 bases, there was a span of 19 bases. The chain's CDR3 is CAITPDLAVGYGYTF. The CDR3 bases are TGTGCCATCACTCCTGACCTGGCGGTTGGCTATGGCTACACCTTC.

This clonotype has at least ten counts. The rearrangement links TRBV29-1 to TRBJ1-1; 8 bases are a match to TRBD1. The CDR3 has 13 amino acids. Germline V gene data show CDR1 as SQVTM and CDR2 as ANQGSEA. With V trimmed by 7 bases and J by 5 bases, 9 bases remained unmatched. The CDR3 DNA reads as TGCAGCGCCGAACCAGGGGGCTTAACTGAAGCTTTCTTT. The encoded protein is CSAEPGGLTEAFF.

This clonotype occurred a few times. The V call is TRBV5-1, the J call TRBJ2-7, with D possibly TRBD1 on 7 matching bases. This CDR3 spans 14 amino acids. Trimming removed 2 bases at V and 5 bases at J, with 14 bases between. CDR1 is SGHRS and CDR2 is YFSETQ in the germline V gene. The CDR3 sequence: CASSFRQGGDEQYF. The CDR3 coding sequence is TGCGCCAGCAGCTTTAGACAGGGCGGGGACGAGCAGTACTTC.

There are many counts of this clonotype. This chain links TRBV7-2 with TRBJ1-2; TRBD1 is a possible D gene (5 bases). Trimming pared 5 bases from V and 1 base from J, leaving 8 bases between. The CDR3 spans 13 residues. Per the germline V gene, CDR1 is SGHTA and CDR2 is FQGNSA. The CDR3 reads CASSPGHNYGYTF. CDR3 coding DNA: TGTGCCAGCAGCCCCGGACATAACTATGGCTACACCTTC.

The J gene is TRBJ2-5, the V gene TRBV12-3 or TRBV12-4; TRBD2 matches 8 bases. The CDR3 loop spans 15 amino acids. The ends lost 3 bases at V and 2 bases at J; junction bases unmatched: 5. The CDR3 DNA reads as TGTGCCAGCAGTTTCTCGGCGGGGGGACAAGAGACCCAGTACTTC. It translates to CASSFSAGGQETQYF.

The rearrangement links TRBV24-1 to TRBJ1-2; TRBD1 matches at 11 bases. The CDR3 has 14 amino acids. Germline V gives CDR1 KGHDR, CDR2 SFDVKD. The trim removed 7 bases at V and 7 bases at J, leaving 7 bases unmatched. DNA for the CDR3: TGTGCCACCAGCCAAGGACAGGGGGCGCGTGGCTACACCTTC. Protein sequence: CATSQGQGARGYTF.

The chain recombines TRBV30 with TRBJ2-2; D uncertain. The CDR3 consists of 12 residues. The ends were cut back, 4 bases at V and 1 base at J, with 4 bases in the middle. The germline V gene encodes CDR1 GTSNPN and CDR2 SVGIG (reference sequence). The CDR3 DNA follows: TGTGCCTGGAATCAGAACACCGGGGAGCTGTTTTTT. Translation gives CAWNQNTGELFF.

This clonotype has only a few counts. The chain employs TRBV21-1 and TRBJ2-5; the table calls TRBD2, which could not be checked here. TRBV21-1 is listed as a pseudogene. CDR3 length: 12 amino acids. CDR3 in amino acids: CATSARQETQYF. The DNA for the CDR3 is TGTGCCACCTCGGCCCGCCAAGAGACCCAGTACTTC.